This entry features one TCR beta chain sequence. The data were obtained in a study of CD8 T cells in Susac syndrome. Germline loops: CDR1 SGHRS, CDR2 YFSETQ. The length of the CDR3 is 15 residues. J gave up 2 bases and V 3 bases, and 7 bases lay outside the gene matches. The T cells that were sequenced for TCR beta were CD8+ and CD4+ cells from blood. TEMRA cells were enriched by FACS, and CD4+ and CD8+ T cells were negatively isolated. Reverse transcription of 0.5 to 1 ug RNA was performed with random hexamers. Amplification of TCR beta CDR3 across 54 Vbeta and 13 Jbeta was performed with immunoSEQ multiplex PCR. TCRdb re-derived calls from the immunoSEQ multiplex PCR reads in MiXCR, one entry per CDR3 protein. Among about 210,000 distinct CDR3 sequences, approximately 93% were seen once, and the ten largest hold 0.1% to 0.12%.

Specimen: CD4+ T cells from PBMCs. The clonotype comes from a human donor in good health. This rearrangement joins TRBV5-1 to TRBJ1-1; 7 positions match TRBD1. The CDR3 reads CASSWTGTANTEAFF. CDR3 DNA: TGCGCCAGCAGCTGGACCGGGACAGCCAACACTGAAGCTTTCTTT.